What follows are 13 T cell receptor beta chains derived from one specimen sequenced in a study of PD-L1 blockade in urothelial cancer. This table comes from immunoSEQ multiplex PCR, and its TCRdb copy is limited to in-frame clones, with some not included. The table records some 60,000 clones, 70% to 90% of them present only once. The sample was PBMCs, taken around atezolizumab (anti-PD-L1) treatment. The receptors were gathered from a man between 45 and 60 years old with urothelial cancer.

This clone is a singleton in its sample. The CDR3 reads CASSTRGSGANVLTF. CDR3 nucleotides: TGTGCCAGTAGTACCCGGGGCTCTGGGGCCAACGTCCTGACTTTC. The chain employs TRBV19 and TRBJ2-6; D may be TRBD2 (5 bases). V lost 4 bases and J lost 0, with 7 bases in between. This CDR3 is built from 15 residues. Germline CDR1 LNHDA, CDR2 SQIVND (reference sequence).

V and J are TRBV27 and TRBJ1-1; unclear D gene. Germline V lookup: CDR1 MNHEY, CDR2 SMNVEV (reference sequence). V lost 7 bases to trimming and J lost 4 bases, with 25 bases between them. The CDR3 contains 17 residues. CDR3 DNA: TGTGCCAGCACGAGGGTGGCGAGGACTCGTCCAGGCACTGAAGCTTTCTTT. Protein product: CASTRVARTRPGTEAFF.

V usage is TRBV2 and J usage is TRBJ2-3; 12 positions agree with TRBD2. The CDR3 runs 14 residues. V gave up 7 bases and J gave up 4 bases; unmatched junction bases: 3. Germline-derived CDR1 and CDR2 are SNHLY and FYNNEI. The CDR3 coding sequence is TGTGCCAGCAAGGGACTAGCGGGCCCAGATACGCAGTATTTT. Translating it yields CASKGLAGPDTQYF.

V and J are TRBV5-1 and TRBJ2-7; 13 positions match TRBD2. Germline CDR1 SGHRS, CDR2 YFSETQ. Germline trimming cut 2 bases from V and 0 bases from J; bases unmatched to any gene: 8. CDR3 length: 18 amino acids. The CDR3 bases are TGCGCCAGCAGCTTCAGGACTAGCGGGAGTGGTTTCTCCTACGAGCAGTACTTC. The encoded protein is CASSFRTSGSGFSYEQYF.

This chain's CDR3 is CASSTSEVAKNIQYF. The CDR3, as DNA: TGTGCCAGCAGCACCTCGGAGGTGGCCAAAAACATTCAGTACTTC. The chain carries TRBV28 and TRBJ2-4; perhaps TRBD2 as D (5 bases). The V gene's germline CDR1 is MDHEN and CDR2 SYDVKM. The CDR3 runs 15 residues. V lost 6 bases, J lost 1 base, and 13 bases lay in between.

The sample holds a few counts of this clone. The V gene is TRBV11-2, the J gene TRBJ2-7; no definite D call. Per the germline V gene, CDR1 is SGHAT and CDR2 is FQNNGV. This CDR3 is built from 13 residues. The germline V and J ends were trimmed by 7 bases and 3 bases, with 13 bases remaining between them. The CDR3 sequence: CASKGNSIYEQYF. Written as DNA, the CDR3 is TGTGCCAGCAAAGGTAATAGCATCTACGAGCAGTACTTC. The complete variable domain, with remaining parts taken from reference TRBV11-2 and TRBJ2-7, reads EAGVAQSPRYKIIEKRQSVAFWCNPISGHATLYWYQQILGQGPKLLIQFQNNGVVDDSQLPKDRFSAERLKGVDSTLKIQPAKLEDSAVYLCASKGNSIYEQYFGPGTRLTVT.

This clone was observed a few times. The chain carries TRBV4-2 and TRBJ2-7; TRBD2 matches at 7 bases. The germline V gene encodes CDR1 LGHNA and CDR2 YNFKEQ. This CDR3 region has 16 residues. Unmatched junction bases numbered 7, after V lost 0 bases and J lost 2 bases. The CDR3 reads CASSQDRSGVPYEQYF. CDR3 sequence (DNA): TGTGCCAGCAGCCAAGATAGAAGCGGGGTTCCCTACGAGCAGTACTTC.

The genes are TRBV9 and TRBJ2-7; a possible D gene is TRBD1 (5 bases). The germline CDR1 and CDR2 sequences are SGDLS and YYNGEE. Between the trimmed V and J ends, which lost 7 bases and 0 bases, there was a span of 14 bases. The CDR3 extends over 14 amino acids. The CDR3 spells CASAQGLSSYEQYF. The CDR3 DNA is TGTGCCAGCGCTCAGGGTTTGTCCTCCTACGAGCAGTACTTC.

The rearrangement links TRBV27 to TRBJ1-3; the D gene is possibly TRBD1 (5 bases). Trimming shortened V by 2 bases and J by 2 bases, and 10 bases separated the two germline ends. Germline V gives CDR1 MNHEY, CDR2 SMNVEV (reference sequence). This CDR3 region has 15 residues. DNA for the CDR3: TGTGCCAGCAGTTTAGACAGTAATACTGGAAACACCATATATTTT. The encoded protein is CASSLDSNTGNTIYF.

This chain links TRBV5-6 with TRBJ1-5; no clear D gene. The V end lost 4 bases, the J end lost 14 bases, and 19 bases lay between the germline ends. CDR3 size: 13 residues. Germline lookup yields CDR1 SGHDT and CDR2 YYEEEE. CDR3 sequence (DNA): TGTGCCAGCAGCCTTGGAAGCGGACGACCCAAGCATTTT. It translates to CASSLGSGRPKHF.

CDR3 bases: TGTGCCAGCAGCCCCCTCCAGAAGAACACTGAAGCTTTCTTT. It is translated as CASSPLQKNTEAFF. The chain uses TRBV5-8 and TRBJ1-1; no clear D gene. Trimming shortened V by 4 bases and J by 1 base, and 11 bases separated the two germline ends. The CDR3 runs to 14 residues. Germline assignment: CDR1 SGHTS and CDR2 YDEGEE.

The chain has TRBV7-2 and TRBJ1-3, with D possibly matching TRBD1 (6 bases). V was trimmed by 3 bases and J by 0 bases, leaving 12 bases between them. CDR3 length: 16 residues. CDR1 SGHTA and CDR2 FQGNSA come from the germline V gene. This chain's CDR3 is CASSLATGNSGNTIYF. CDR3 DNA sequence: TGTGCCAGCAGCTTGGCTACAGGGAACTCTGGAAACACCATATATTTT.

CDR3 residues: CASSQSSYEQYF. CDR3 coding DNA: TGTGCCAGCAGCCAATCGAGCTACGAGCAGTACTTC. The chain joins TRBV4-2 to TRBJ2-7, with D hard to call. This CDR3 contains 12 residues. Trimming pared 2 bases from V and 3 bases from J, leaving 5 bases between. Germline CDR1 LGHNA, CDR2 YNFKEQ.